These 4 T cell receptor beta chains originate from one sample sequenced in a study of blood T cell repertoires in COVID-19. Clones were read by immunoSEQ multiplex PCR, and TCRdb kept only the in-frame ones, dropping some. The repertoire holds about 190,000 clones, 65% to 85% seen once, with 3% to 3.5% in the top ten. The source material was PBMCs or T cells enriched from blood (not recorded which). These receptors were taken from a woman in her thirties who had been exposed to COVID-19.

This clone has just one count. This chain uses TRBV5-8 with TRBJ1-1, with 9 bases matching TRBD1. Germline V gene data show CDR1 as SGHTS and CDR2 as YDEGEE. This CDR3 spans 15 amino acids. V lost 3 bases, J lost 11 bases, and 14 bases stayed unmatched. The CDR3 is CASSWGTGPGRRAFF. The CDR3 nucleotides read TGTGCCAGCAGCTGGGGGACAGGGCCAGGCAGGCGGGCTTTCTTT.

The V and J genes are TRBV20-1 and TRBJ1-1; D might be TRBD1 (6 bases). Deletions cut 3 bases from V and 5 bases from J, with 7 bases between. Germline V gene data show CDR1 as DFQATT and CDR2 as SNEGSKA (reference sequence). CDR3 length: 11 residues. In nucleotides, the CDR3 is TGCAGTGCTAGCCAGGGGACTGAAGCTTTCTTT. It is translated as CSASQGTEAFF.

This clone occurred once. The chain is built from TRBV13 and TRBJ1-1; a possible D gene is TRBD1 (5 bases). The CDR3 runs to 15 residues. V was cut by 0 bases and J by 1 base, with 9 bases left in between. Germline loops: CDR1 PRHDT, CDR2 FYEKMQ (reference sequence). CDR3 DNA sequence: TGTGCCAGCAGCTTAGGGGGGCAGCAGAACACTGAAGCTTTCTTT. Encoded protein: CASSLGGQQNTEAFF.

This chain uses TRBV3-1 (or the pseudogene TRBV3-2) with TRBJ1-3; D unresolved. CDR1 is LGHDT and CDR2 is YNNKEL in the germline V gene (reference sequence). Trimming took off 0 bases at V and 6 bases at J, with 9 bases between the two ends. The CDR3 is 14 amino acids. The CDR3 protein is CASSQDTNINTIYF. As DNA, the CDR3 is TGTGCCAGCAGCCAAGATACTAACATAAACACCATATATTTT.